A selection of T cell receptor beta chains follows, all from one sample in a study of blood T cell repertoires in COVID-19. Sequencing was performed with immunoSEQ multiplex PCR; in TCRdb, only in-frame clones are kept and a portion is missing. This repertoire shows approximately 150,000 clones, about 88% found once; its top ten account for roughly 2%. Sequences were obtained from peripheral blood. The receptors were sampled from a man aged 45-65 years who had recovered from COVID-19. Both conserved end residues are part of each CDR3. The order of the fields is V gene, J gene, D gene, CDR3 length, CDR3 DNA, CDR3 protein. D genes are given only for firm matches.

v_gene: TRBV11-2
j_gene: TRBJ2-1
d_gene: NA
len: 18
CDR3nt: TGTGCCAGCAGCTTAGGATCGGGGTCTTCATACTCCTACAATGAGCAGTTCTTC
CDR3aa: CASSLGSGSSYSYNEQFF

v_gene: TRBV7-9
j_gene: TRBJ2-3
d_gene: NA
len: 16
CDR3nt: TGTGCCAGCAGCCCCGCGGGACTGATTTCTACAGATACGCAGTATTTT
CDR3aa: CASSPAGLISTDTQYF

v_gene: TRBV3-1/TRBV3-2
j_gene: TRBJ2-1
d_gene: NA
len: 14
CDR3nt: TGTGCCAGCAGCCAAGATCCGAGGGGGGGTGAGCAGTTCTTC
CDR3aa: CASSQDPRGGEQFF

v_gene: TRBV5-3
j_gene: TRBJ2-5
d_gene: NA
len: 13
CDR3nt: TGTGCCAGAAGCCTCGGCAGGGGAGAGACCCAGTACTTC
CDR3aa: CARSLGRGETQYF

v_gene: TRBV7-9
j_gene: TRBJ2-1
d_gene: TRBD2
len: 17
CDR3nt: TGTGCCAGCAGCTTAATTTGGCAGCGGGAAAACGACAATGAGCAGTTCTTC
CDR3aa: CASSLIWQRENDNEQFF

v_gene: TRBV2
j_gene: TRBJ2-5
d_gene: TRBD1
len: 13
CDR3nt: TGTGCCAGCAGTGCAGGGGGTGGAGAGACCCAGTACTTC
CDR3aa: CASSAGGGETQYF

v_gene: TRBV6-6
j_gene: TRBJ2-5
d_gene: TRBD1
len: 14
CDR3nt: TGTGCCAGCAGTTACTTGGGACAGCTAGAGACCCAGTACTTC
CDR3aa: CASSYLGQLETQYF

v_gene: TRBV10-2
j_gene: TRBJ1-1
d_gene: NA
len: 13
CDR3nt: TGCGCCAGCAGTGCGCAGGGGCGCACTGAAGCTTTCTTT
CDR3aa: CASSAQGRTEAFF

v_gene: TRBV19
j_gene: TRBJ1-1
d_gene: NA
len: 14
CDR3nt: TGTGCCAGTAGTATCGGAGAGGCGAACACTGAAGCTTTCTTT
CDR3aa: CASSIGEANTEAFF

v_gene: TRBV7-9
j_gene: TRBJ2-7
d_gene: TRBD1
len: 14
CDR3nt: TGTGCCAGCAGCTGGGGGACAGGCCCCTCCGAGCAGTACTTC
CDR3aa: CASSWGTGPSEQYF